Here is one T cell receptor beta chain with its context. This clone has only a few counts. Its antigen target is currently unknown. No qualities accompany the bases; no much larger clone lies one base away. Trimming takes 0 bases from V and 0 bases from J, and the germline ends sit 6 bases apart. The CDR3 starts with the cysteine, ends with the phenylalanine, and has 15 residues. The CDR3 DNA has 45 bases and is translated from base 1. CDR1 and CDR2 were assigned from the germline V gene as SGHVS and FNYEAQ. The sample is drawn from a study of blood T cell repertoires in COVID-19 (TCRdb year 2020). For context, the study as a whole: Samples from collaborators originated in the United States, Italy and Spain and spanned both the acute and convalescent phases of COVID-19. The material from the prospective study consisted of cDNA or gDNA derived from T cells, B-cell-depleted T cells, or PBMCs. A de-identified subject ID, COVID-19 status, age in years and sex were almost always included in the sample metadata. Deeply sampled blood TCRbeta repertoires from subjects exposed to, actively infected with, or recovered from COVID-19 were included in the dataset. Where available, HLA class I and class II types were obtained from metadata supplied by the sample provider rather than from assay-based typing. The repertoires were made available in a free public database intended to serve as a resource for research on the immune response to SARS-CoV-2. Samples were obtained from the ongoing ImmuneRACE study (first 160 participants) and from 1,254 subjects provided by 6 global collaborators. Overall study results and their limits: How much clinical and demographic metadata was included differed by source and by participant, and the metadata was provided uncurated.

Collaborating institutions collected whole blood in K2EDTA tubes following their own protocols. Collaborator samples were shipped for TCRbeta analysis as frozen whole blood, isolated PBMCs, or DNA extracted from either sample type. TCRbeta CDR3 regions were amplified from genomic DNA using the immunoSEQ Assay, a bias-controlled multiplex PCR. On the study's bioinformatics: The number of nucleated cells in each sample was estimated by amplification of reference gene primers within the assay. Sequence reads were collapsed and filtered to measure the absolute abundance of every unique TCRbeta CDR3 rearrangement. Productive Simpson clonality was computed per sample as the square root of Simpson's diversity index over productive rearrangements. Drawn from immuneACCESS, this table holds only the in-frame rearrangements with V and J called that TCRdb kept. Clones are partly lost; checked studies trace under half to an unresolved V gene and leave the rest unexplained. The V and J calls and clone size are taken from that table; D and trimming were inferred from the DNA. The sample contains about 190,000 clones, roughly 81% of them found a single time. The ten largest clonotypes hold 5% to 6.5% of the sample.

Sequencing was done on a sample of peripheral blood. This clonotype was sampled from a woman in her 70s with active or convalescent COVID-19. The rearrangement joined TRBV7-6 to TRBJ1-5; a confident D gene designation cannot be given. The nucleotide sequence is given as TGTGCCAGCAGCTTAGCGAGGTATAGCAATCAGCCCCAGCATTTT. It is translated as CASSLARYSNQPQHF. This CDR3, with the reference TRBV7-6 and TRBJ1-5 proteins standing in past its ends, gives the full variable domain GAGVSQSPRYKVTKRGQDVALRCDPISGHVSLYWYRQALGQGPEFLTYFNYEAQQDKSGLPNDRFSAERPEGSISTLTIQRTEQRDSAMYRCASSLARYSNQPQHFGDGTRLSIL.